This paragraph reports one TCR beta chain. What it binds is not known. Sequencing in the ViraFEST assay came after antigen-specific CD4+ T cells had been expanded with viral peptide pools, which were used to stimulate PBMC. CD4+ T cell isolation took place after approximately 11 days of culture. The vaccine given was either BNT162b2 or mRNA-1273, in two doses. Vaccine recipients, nucleocapsid antibody negative, had no prior SARS-CoV-2 infection. Each culture well received a few million PBMC. These cells were then cultured in IMDM with around 9.6 IU/ml IL-2 and roughly 10 ug/ml peptides. At days 3 and 7, half of the medium was exchanged for IL-2 medium. This entry comes from a study of vaccination effects on CD4 cells after COVID-19. CDR3 length equals 14 residues. Germline-derived CDR1 and CDR2 are SGHKS and YYEKEE (reference sequence). Deletions cut 0 bases from V and 0 bases from J, with 6 bases between.

The assay was immunoSEQ multiplex PCR, and TCRdb's table has in-frame clones only and misses some. The repertoire consists of around 59,000 clones, with under 80% occurring once and the leading ten covering roughly 2%. The sequence derives from a human donor who received a COVID-19 vaccine. The genes are TRBV5-5 and TRBJ1-1; no definite D call. The sequencing used CD4+ T cells from PBMCs cultured with HCoV-OC43 spike peptides, collected after COVID-19 vaccination. Subset noted: HCoV-OC43 spike overlapping peptide pool stimulation. The CDR3 nucleotides are TGTGCCAGCAGCTTGGCCGTCATGAACACTGAAGCTTTCTTT. Residues: CASSLAVMNTEAFF.